These 16 T cell receptor beta chains were all obtained from the same sample, sequenced in a study of blood T cell repertoires in COVID-19. Method: immunoSEQ multiplex PCR; TCRdb's copy keeps in-frame clones and lacks some. Altogether some 200,000 clones are present, 83% being singletons, with the ten largest covering roughly 1.3%. The sequencing sample was made of peripheral blood. Every receptor here comes from a woman aged 25-40 years with COVID-19, enrolled during active disease.

The chain has TRBV7-2 and TRBJ1-5, with 9 positions matching TRBD1. Germline V gene lookup returns CDR1 SGHTA and CDR2 FQGNSA. The CDR3 contains 16 residues. Germline trimming cut 4 bases from V and 6 bases from J; bases unmatched to any gene: 10. The DNA for the CDR3 is TGTGCCAGCAGCTCGCGGTCGGGGACAGGGAGTCAGCCCCAGCATTTT. Its translation: CASSSRSGTGSQPQHF.

V is TRBV4-1 and J is TRBJ2-1, with D possibly TRBD1 on 5 matching bases. This CDR3 contains 15 residues. Looked up from germline, CDR1 is MGHRA and CDR2 is YSYEKL. Trimming left V 0 bases short and J 6 bases short, with 12 bases between. CDR3 sequence reads: CASSQEDTFLNEQFF. CDR3 sequence (DNA): TGCGCCAGCAGCCAAGAGGACACTTTCCTCAATGAGCAGTTCTTC.

This chain uses TRBV6-5 with TRBJ2-1; 9 bases match TRBD2. V lost 0 bases to trimming and J lost 7 bases; unmatched junction nucleotides: 4. Germline V gene sequence: CDR1 MNHEY, CDR2 SVGAGI. The CDR3 is 15 residues long. CDR3 in DNA: TGTGCCAGCAGTTACTCCCCTAGCGGGACAAATGAGCAGTTCTTC. Its protein is CASSYSPSGTNEQFF.

This clone showed up just a few times. The CDR3 reads CASSLDTGGRTGELFF. The CDR3 nucleotides are TGTGCCAGCAGCTTAGATACGGGGGGGCGCACCGGGGAGCTGTTTTTT. The chain is built from TRBV7-2 and TRBJ2-2; 8 bases align to TRBD2. CDR1 and CDR2 from the germline V gene are SGHTA and FQGNSA. The CDR3 covers 16 residues. The J segment lost 4 bases and the V segment lost 1 base, leaving 5 bases of the junction unmatched.

This clone was recorded once. The chain combines TRBV5-4 with TRBJ2-3, with 8 bases lining up with TRBD1. Looked up from germline, CDR1 is SGHNT and CDR2 is YYREEE (reference sequence). CDR3 size: 15 residues. With V trimmed by 4 bases and J by 0 bases, 4 bases remained unmatched. In DNA, the CDR3 is TGTGCCAGCAGCCTTCGGACAGGGAGCACAGATACGCAGTATTTT. Protein product: CASSLRTGSTDTQYF.

V gene TRBV6-1 combines with J gene TRBJ2-7; 13 nucleotides agree with TRBD2. The germline V gene has CDR1 MNHNS and CDR2 SASEGT. The trim removed 4 bases at V and 2 bases at J, leaving 5 bases unmatched. There are 16 residues in the CDR3. The chain's CDR3 is CASSVRTSGSPYEQYF. For the CDR3, the DNA is TGTGCCAGCAGTGTGAGGACTAGCGGGAGCCCCTACGAGCAGTACTTC.

The chain couples TRBV19 to TRBJ1-2; D is undetermined. The V end lost 6 bases, the J end lost 5 bases, and 10 bases lay between the germline ends. The CDR3 has 12 residues. Germline CDR1 LNHDA, CDR2 SQIVND (reference sequence). The CDR3 bases are TGTGCCAGTAGAGCCGTAGCGTATGGCTACACCTTC. It encodes CASRAVAYGYTF.

This chain links TRBV19 with TRBJ2-7; 11 bases line up with TRBD2. The CDR3 contains 13 residues. Per germline, CDR1 LNHDA and CDR2 SQIVND (reference sequence). V lost 6 bases, J lost 6 bases, and 4 bases stayed unmatched. The CDR3: CASSHSGRVEQYF. In DNA, the CDR3 is TGTGCCAGTAGCCATAGCGGGAGGGTCGAGCAGTACTTC.

This sequence joins TRBV19 and TRBJ2-7; 9 nucleotides agree with TRBD1. V shed 6 bases, J shed 4 bases, and the junction held 10 bases outside the gene matches. The CDR3 spans 15 residues. Germline-derived CDR1 and CDR2 are LNHDA and SQIVND (reference sequence). In nucleotides, the CDR3 is TGTGCCAGTAGAACGACCGGGACAGGGTTTTACGAGCAGTACTTC. Its protein product is CASRTTGTGFYEQYF. Full variable domain (rest looked up from reference TRBV19 and TRBJ2-7): DGGITQSPKYLFRKEGQNVTLSCEQNLNHDAMYWYRQDPGQGLRLIYYSQIVNDFQKGDIAEGYSVSREKKESFPLTVTSAQKNPTAFYLCASRTTGTGFYEQYFGPGTRLTVT.

The DNA of the CDR3 is TGCGCCAGCAGCTTGGACGGGGAGTACAATGAGCAGTTCTTC. This sequence encodes CASSLDGEYNEQFF. This chain uses TRBV5-1 with TRBJ2-1; D perhaps matches TRBD2 (5 bases). The CDR3 totals 14 residues. Between the trimmed V and J ends, which lost 0 bases and 4 bases, there was a span of 8 bases. The V gene's germline CDR1 is SGHRS and CDR2 YFSETQ.

The chain combines TRBV30 with TRBJ1-4; D is uncertain. CDR1 is GTSNPN, CDR2 SVGIG, per germline (reference sequence). V lost 2 bases to trimming and J lost 7 bases, with 26 bases between them. The CDR3 extends over 18 amino acids. This CDR3 is CAWSLPRQAAPLSEKLFF. CDR3 DNA: TGTGCCTGGAGTCTACCCCGCCAGGCAGCCCCCCTTAGTGAAAAACTGTTTTTT. The entire variable domain, with the rest obtained from reference TRBV30 and TRBJ1-4, is as follows: SQTIHQWPATLVQPVGSPLSLECTVEGTSNPNLYWYRQAAGRGLQLLFYSVGIGQISSEVPQNLSASRPQDRQFILSSKKLLLSDSGFYLCAWSLPRQAAPLSEKLFFGSGTQLSVL.

The rearrangement links TRBV7-9 to TRBJ2-1, with 7 nucleotides matching TRBD2. Germline loops: CDR1 SEHNR, CDR2 FQNEAQ (reference sequence). The CDR3 consists of 16 residues. With V trimmed by 5 bases and J by 6 bases, 13 bases remained unmatched. This CDR3 reads CASSPKVGLEGNEQFF. As DNA, the CDR3 is TGTGCCAGCAGCCCCAAGGTAGGACTAGAGGGCAATGAGCAGTTCTTC. The full variable domain, completed using reference TRBV7-9 and TRBJ2-1, is DTGVSQNPRHKITKRGQNVTFRCDPISEHNRLYWYRQTLGQGPEFLTYFQNEAQLEKSRLLSDRFSAERPKGSFSTLEIQRTEQGDSAMYLCASSPKVGLEGNEQFFGPGTRLTVL.

As regards this clone: One junction end does not reproduce the germline sequence, and a read error may be involved. The rearrangement joins TRBV2 to TRBJ2-7; D is perhaps TRBD1 (6 bases). The CDR3 loop spans 14 amino acids. Looked up from germline, CDR1 is SNHLY and CDR2 is FYNNEI. The CDR3 DNA is TGTGCCTGCACGGAACAGGGACCGGCCTTATACCCCCTTTTC. This codes for CACTEQGPALYPLF.

The chain has TRBV5-8 and TRBJ1-5; no definite D call. V was trimmed by 2 bases and J by 2 bases, leaving 17 bases between them. Germline V gives CDR1 SGHTS, CDR2 YDEGEE. The CDR3 loop spans 17 amino acids. The DNA of the CDR3 is TGTGCCAGCAGCTTAATCTTCGGGGTCCAGGGCAATCAGCCCCAGCATTTT. This gives the protein CASSLIFGVQGNQPQHF. Filled out from reference TRBV5-8 and TRBJ1-5, the complete variable domain reads EAGVTQSPTHLIKTRGQQATLRCSPISGHTSVYWYQQALGLGLQFLLWYDEGEERNRGNFPPRFSGRQFPNYSSELNVNALELEDSALYLCASSLIFGVQGNQPQHFGDGTRLSIL.

This clone turned up a few times. V usage is TRBV9 and J usage is TRBJ2-1; unclear D gene. V was clipped by 0 bases and J by 2 bases, with 9 bases between them. Per the germline V gene, CDR1 is SGDLS and CDR2 is YYNGEE. The CDR3 runs to 15 residues. CDR3 region: CASSVGAPAYNEQFF. The CDR3 nucleotides are TGTGCCAGCAGCGTAGGTGCCCCGGCCTACAATGAGCAGTTCTTC.

This clone appeared a few times. This chain's CDR3 is CASSFEVNSPLHF. CDR3 coding DNA: TGCGCCAGCAGCTTTGAGGTTAATTCACCCCTCCACTTT. V usage is TRBV5-1 and J usage is TRBJ1-6; D uncertain. Trimming shortened V by 2 bases and J by 6 bases, and 6 bases separated the two germline ends. The CDR3 has 13 residues. Per germline, CDR1 SGHRS and CDR2 YFSETQ.